This TCR beta chain was sequenced for a study of OX40 agonist ivuxolimab in advanced cancers. Overall study findings and caveats: There were also nonresponders showing low normalized T-cell clonal expansion. At 0.1 to 3.0 mg/kg and by week 6, CD4+ and CD8+ T cells in the blood had expanded clonally. Low clonal expansion, among the lowest seen, marked partial responders at 0.1-3.0 mg/kg.

Note on this clone: Antigen: not known.

This table comes from immunoSEQ multiplex PCR, and its TCRdb copy is limited to in-frame clones, with some not included. This table holds some 150,000 clones, roughly 91% found once. Looked up from germline, CDR1 is MGHRA and CDR2 is YSYEKL. The CDR3 is 18 residues long. The V end lost 4 bases, the J end lost 1 base, and 22 bases lay between the germline ends. Systemic immunosuppression or autoimmune disease history was grounds to exclude patients. The sequence was obtained from an adult with an advanced solid tumor such as melanoma, head and neck, liver or kidney cancer. The chain employs TRBV4-1 and TRBJ1-2; maybe TRBD1 (6 bases). This specimen consisted of CD4+ or CD8+ T cells sorted from blood, obtained in a trial of the OX40 agonist ivuxolimab. CDR3 coding DNA: TGCGCCAGCAGCCTTTTTGGGGGTACAGGGAGTAATAACTATGGCTACACCTTC. Encoded protein: CASSLFGGTGSNNYGYTF.